The present T cell receptor (beta chain) was sequenced within a study of PD-L1 blockade in urothelial cancer. Study-level information: Investigators checked blood 3 weeks (second dose) and 6 weeks after treatment start. The median T cell count in blood samples was over 140,000. Study results and limitations: Pretreatment blood TCR clonality under the median forecast improved survival.

Time point given: peripheral blood 6 weeks after treatment start. Urothelial carcinoma, locally advanced or metastatic, affected the patients. This clone was seen a single time. Its antigen is not identified. The data were produced by immunoSEQ multiplex PCR, yet TCRdb's version contains in-frame clones alone and is incomplete. This table holds about 50,000 clones, roughly 91% found once. Trimming took 4 bases from V and 0 from J; bases not matched to a gene: 10. The CDR3 extends over 18 amino acids. Germline CDR1 reads SGDLS; CDR2 reads YYNGEE. This TCR came from a man in his sixties with urothelial cancer. J is TRBJ2-6 and V is TRBV9, with 7 positions matching TRBD2. The sample here was PBMCs, taken around atezolizumab (anti-PD-L1) treatment. The CDR3 DNA follows: TGTGCCAGCAGCCCCCGGGGCGGGGGAGACTCTGGGGCCAACGTCCTGACTTTC. Its translation is CASSPRGGGDSGANVLTF. Full variable domain (missing parts from reference TRBV9 and TRBJ2-6): DSGVTQTPKHLITATGQRVTLRCSPRSGDLSVYWYQQSLDQGLQFLIQYYNGEERAKGNILERFSAQQFPDLHSELNLSSLELGDSALYFCASSPRGGGDSGANVLTFGAGSRLTVL.